The rows below give T cell receptor beta chains drawn from one sample of a study of beta chain features in type 1 diabetes. Data came from immunoSEQ multiplex PCR; TCRdb stores just in-frame clones and leaves some out. This table holds hundreds of thousands of clones, around 12% found once. Sequencing input: naive CD4+ T cells from blood. The receptor set was obtained from a man between 18 and 29 years old in good health. Each CDR3 is given without its conserved first and last residue. Some rows mark clone size as missing; the rest say once, few, many or name a class of expanded clone.

size	V	J	CDR3
NA	TRBV5-1	TRBJ2-1	ASSLLRGSSYNEQF
NA	TRBV21-1	TRBJ1-1	ASNRSGNEAF
few	TRBV28	TRBJ2-1	ASIGPRLAENEQF
few	TRBV5-1	TRBJ2-3	ASSLLGVGGTQY
NA	TRBV19	TRBJ1-4	ASSIVASEKLF
few	TRBV19	TRBJ2-7	AAGESDYEQY
NA	TRBV4-2	TRBJ2-1	ASSQEASGADNEQF
NA	TRBV7-2	TRBJ2-3	ASRKRGQASTDTQY
NA	TRBV30	TRBJ1-5	AWRLTGGWDQPQH
NA	TRBV4-3	TRBJ1-2	ASSQGSNRGGYGYT
few	TRBV5-1	TRBJ1-3	ASSPNTQGSSGNTIY
NA	TRBV2	TRBJ1-1	ASSGQMNTEAF
NA	TRBV5-6	TRBJ2-7	ASSFRTGSSYEQY
NA	TRBV6-5	TRBJ2-1	ASTSSGLRNEQF
few	TRBV9	TRBJ1-1	ASSVVGGATEAF
NA	TRBV9	NA	ASSPSTSGRPYEQY
NA	TRBV30	TRBJ1-1	AWRVRRQGTEAF
NA	TRBV11-1	TRBJ2-5	ASSRGGRQETQY
few	TRBV7-2	TRBJ2-1	ASSLGGTINEQF
NA	TRBV15	TRBJ1-2	ATSTGYGIYGYT
NA	TRBV2	TRBJ2-6	ASSVPSGGAAGANVLT
NA	TRBV6-5	TRBJ2-5	ASSFDREETQY
few	TRBV6-5	TRBJ1-2	ASSPQPGGMYGYT
NA	TRBV2	TRBJ1-2	ASRPGQEGHGYT
few	TRBV28	TRBJ2-7	ASSVLAGGLYEQY